The entry below describes one T cell receptor (beta chain). Measured with immunoSEQ multiplex PCR; TCRdb has only the in-frame clones, and not every one. The sample records about 190,000 clones, 86% being singletons. This sample was taken from a study of blood T cell repertoires in COVID-19. Study-wide context: Two negative PCRs, clearance, or symptom resolution characterized the recovered Cohort 3 donors.

The ends lost 5 bases at V and 1 base at J; junction bases unmatched: 11. The CDR3 runs to 18 residues. Germline CDR1 and CDR2: SEHNR and FQNEAQ (reference sequence). Clinical history reported by participants formed the basis on which cohorts were assigned. The TCR was taken from a woman between 40 and 55 years old in a cohort exposed to, infected with or recovered from COVID-19 (not recorded which). J is TRBJ1-4 and V is TRBV7-9, with 9 bases identical to TRBD1. The sample was PBMCs or T cells enriched from blood (not recorded which). The CDR3 bases are TGTGCCAGCAGCACTAACCCCCGGGACAGGGAAACTAATGAAAAACTGTTTTTT. The encoded protein is CASSTNPRDRETNEKLFF.